The clone carrying this TCR beta chain was seen repeatedly, ten times or more. Its specificity is not known. This specimen comes from a study of Graves' ophthalmopathy and Graves' hyperthyroidism. General study points: Blood also harbored most expanded thyroid clonotypes above 0.001 frequency.

Between the trimmed V and J ends, which lost 0 bases and 4 bases, there was a span of 9 bases. Germline V gene sequence: CDR1 KGHSH, CDR2 LQKENI. The CDR3 is 14 amino acids. Investigators amplified TCR beta CDR3 regions from RNA transcripts. Scientists carried out first-round RT-PCR using HTBI primers and then a second-round multiplex PCR. MiXCR was run by TCRdb on the multiplex PCR reads, yielding one entry per CDR3 protein. The data hold under 200,000 distinct CDR3 sequences, with roughly 37% observed a single time. The chain carries TRBV18 and TRBJ2-5, with D hard to call. This receptor was identified in a woman aged 40 to 50 with Graves' ophthalmopathy. The source material was peripheral blood. CDR3 loop: CASSPPSSSETQYF. In DNA, the CDR3 is TGTGCCAGCTCACCACCGTCCAGTTCAGAGACCCAGTACTTC.